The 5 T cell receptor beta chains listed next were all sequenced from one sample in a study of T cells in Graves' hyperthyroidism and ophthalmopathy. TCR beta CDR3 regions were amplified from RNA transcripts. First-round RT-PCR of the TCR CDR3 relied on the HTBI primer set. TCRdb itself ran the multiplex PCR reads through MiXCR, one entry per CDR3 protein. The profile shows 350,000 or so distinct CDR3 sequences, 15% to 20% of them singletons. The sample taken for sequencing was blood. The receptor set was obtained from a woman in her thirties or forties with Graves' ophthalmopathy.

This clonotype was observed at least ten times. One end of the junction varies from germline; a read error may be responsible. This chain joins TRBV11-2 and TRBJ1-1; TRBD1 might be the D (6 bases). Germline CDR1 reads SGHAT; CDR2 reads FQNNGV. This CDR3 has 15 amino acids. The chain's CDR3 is CASSYRGGPNTEASF. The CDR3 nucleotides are TGTGCCAGCAGCTACCGGGGGGGCCCGAACACTGAAGCTTCCTTT. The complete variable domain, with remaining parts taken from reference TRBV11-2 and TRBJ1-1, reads EAGVAQSPRYKIIEKRQSVAFWCNPISGHATLYWYQQILGQGPKLLIQFQNNGVVDDSQLPKDRFSAERLKGVDSTLKIQPAKLEDSAVYLCASSYRGGPNTEASFGQGTRLTVV.

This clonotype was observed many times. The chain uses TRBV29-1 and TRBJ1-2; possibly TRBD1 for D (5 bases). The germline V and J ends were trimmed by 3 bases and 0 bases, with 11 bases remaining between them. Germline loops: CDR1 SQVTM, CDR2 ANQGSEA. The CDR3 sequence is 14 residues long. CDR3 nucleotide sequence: TGCAGCGTTGATCAGGGTGGGGCTAACTATGGCTACACCTTC. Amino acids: CSVDQGGANYGYTF.

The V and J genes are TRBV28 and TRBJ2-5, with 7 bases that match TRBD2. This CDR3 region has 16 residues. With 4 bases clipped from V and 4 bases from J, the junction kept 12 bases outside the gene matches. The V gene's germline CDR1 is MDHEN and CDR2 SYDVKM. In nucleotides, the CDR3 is TGTGCCAGCAGTTCTCCGTCGGGGGGAGGAGGAGAGACCCAGTACTTC. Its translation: CASSSPSGGGGETQYF.

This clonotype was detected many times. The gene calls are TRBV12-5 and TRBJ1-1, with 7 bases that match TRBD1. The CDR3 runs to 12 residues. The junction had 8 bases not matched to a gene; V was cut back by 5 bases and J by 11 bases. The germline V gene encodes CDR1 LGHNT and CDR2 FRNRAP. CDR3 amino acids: CASGPQGPGAFF. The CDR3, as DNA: TGTGCTAGTGGTCCACAGGGGCCGGGGGCTTTCTTT.

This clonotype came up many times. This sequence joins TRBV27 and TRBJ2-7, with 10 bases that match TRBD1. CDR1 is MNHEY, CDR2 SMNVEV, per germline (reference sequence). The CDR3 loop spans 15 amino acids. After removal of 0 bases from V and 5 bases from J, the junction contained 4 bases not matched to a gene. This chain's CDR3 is CASSLSGQGIHEQYF. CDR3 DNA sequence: TGTGCCAGCAGTTTATCGGGACAGGGGATCCACGAGCAGTACTTC.